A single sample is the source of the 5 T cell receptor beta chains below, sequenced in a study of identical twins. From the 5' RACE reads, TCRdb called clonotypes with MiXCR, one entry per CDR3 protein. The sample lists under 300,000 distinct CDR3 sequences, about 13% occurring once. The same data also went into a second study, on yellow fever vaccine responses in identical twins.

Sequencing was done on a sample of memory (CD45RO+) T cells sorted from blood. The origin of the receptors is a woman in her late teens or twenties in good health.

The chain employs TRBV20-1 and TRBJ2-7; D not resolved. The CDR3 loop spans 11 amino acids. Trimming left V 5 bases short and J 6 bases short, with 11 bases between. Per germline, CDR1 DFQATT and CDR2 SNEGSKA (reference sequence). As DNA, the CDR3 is TGCAGTGCTCTGCCCACGGTCGAGCAGTACTTC. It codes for CSALPTVEQYF.

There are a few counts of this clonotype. For the CDR3, the DNA is TGTGCCAGCACCCACCGGGACATAGTCTCTGGGGCCAACGTCCTGACTTTC. Amino acid sequence: CASTHRDIVSGANVLTF. This rearrangement joins TRBV7-8 to TRBJ2-6; D might be TRBD1 (6 bases). V lost 7 bases and J 0 bases, leaving 16 bases between the germline ends. Germline V gene sequence: CDR1 SGHVS, CDR2 FQNEAQ. The CDR3 spans 17 residues.

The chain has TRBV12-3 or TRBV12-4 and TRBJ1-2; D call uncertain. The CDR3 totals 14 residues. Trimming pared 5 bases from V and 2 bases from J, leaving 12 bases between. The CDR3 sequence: CASSPGARNYGYTF. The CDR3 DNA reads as TGTGCCAGCAGTCCGGGAGCCAGAAACTATGGCTACACCTTC.

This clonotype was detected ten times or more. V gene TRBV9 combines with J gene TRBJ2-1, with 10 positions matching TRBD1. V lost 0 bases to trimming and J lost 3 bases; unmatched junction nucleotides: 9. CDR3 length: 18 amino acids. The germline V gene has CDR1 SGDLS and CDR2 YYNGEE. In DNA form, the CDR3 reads TGTGCCAGCAGCGTAGCTATGGGGGACAGGGGACACTACAATGAGCAGTTCTTC. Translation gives CASSVAMGDRGHYNEQFF.

CDR3 coding DNA: TGTGCCAGCAGCTCCCACCAAGCGGGGGGTTATTACGAGCAGTACTTC. It is translated as CASSSHQAGGYYEQYF. This chain joins TRBV7-2 and TRBJ2-7, with 9 nucleotides matching TRBD2. CDR1 and CDR2 (germline): SGHTA, FQGNSA. The CDR3 extends over 16 amino acids. V lost 4 bases and J lost 4; bases outside the gene matches: 11.